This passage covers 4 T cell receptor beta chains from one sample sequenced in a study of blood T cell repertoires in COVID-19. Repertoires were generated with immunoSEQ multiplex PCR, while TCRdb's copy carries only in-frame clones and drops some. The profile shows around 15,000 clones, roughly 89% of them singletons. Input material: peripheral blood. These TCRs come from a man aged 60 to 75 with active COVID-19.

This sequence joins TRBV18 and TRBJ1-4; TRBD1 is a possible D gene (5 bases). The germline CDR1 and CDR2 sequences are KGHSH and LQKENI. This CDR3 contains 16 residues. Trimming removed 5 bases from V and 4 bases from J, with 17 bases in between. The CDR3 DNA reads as TGTGCCAGCTCAAGGGGCAGACCTACAAGTAATGAAAAACTGTTTTTT. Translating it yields CASSRGRPTSNEKLFF.

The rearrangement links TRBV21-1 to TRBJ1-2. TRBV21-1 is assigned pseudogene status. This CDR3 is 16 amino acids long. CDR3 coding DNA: TGTGCCAGCAGCAAGGGGGGACGGCGCCGGCAGGGTGGCTACACCTTC. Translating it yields CASSKGGRRRQGGYTF.

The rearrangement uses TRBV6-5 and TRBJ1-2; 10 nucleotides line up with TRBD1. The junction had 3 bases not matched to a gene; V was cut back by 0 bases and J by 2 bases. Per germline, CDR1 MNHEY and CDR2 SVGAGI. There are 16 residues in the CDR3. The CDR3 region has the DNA TGTGCCAGCAGTTACTCGGGGACAGGGGAAAACTATGGCTACACCTTC. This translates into CASSYSGTGENYGYTF.

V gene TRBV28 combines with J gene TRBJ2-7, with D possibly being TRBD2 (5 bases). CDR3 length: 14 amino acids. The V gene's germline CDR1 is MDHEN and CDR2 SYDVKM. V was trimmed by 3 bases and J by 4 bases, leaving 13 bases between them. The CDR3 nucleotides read TGTGCCAGCAGTTTTTTACAGTCGGGATACGAGCAGTACGTC. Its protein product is CASSFLQSGYEQYV.